The clone carrying this T cell receptor (beta chain) appeared many times. Its specificity is unknown. Using its own MiXCR run on the RT-PCR reads, TCRdb lists one record per CDR3 protein. In the table there are under 850,000 distinct CDR3 sequences, 15% to 20% of which are singletons. This sample stems from a study of response to subunit inactivated influenza vaccine. Findings and caveats of the study: Authors suggested that a seasonal influenza vaccination recruits few new T cells each time.

CDR3 length: 13 amino acids. Trimming left V 4 bases short and J 5 bases short, with 11 bases between. Germline lookup yields CDR1 SGHTA and CDR2 FQGNSA. The V gene is TRBV7-2, the J gene TRBJ1-1, with TRBD1 as a possible D gene (6 bases). The sequences come from PBMCs from blood, collected about 5 days after vaccination. The TCR originated in a man aged 50 or older who received an inactivated influenza vaccine. CDR3 loop: CASSWYRDTEAFF. Here the CDR3 DNA reads TGTGCCAGCAGCTGGTACAGGGATACTGAAGCTTTCTTT. The full variable domain, its missing parts supplied by reference TRBV7-2 and TRBJ1-1, is GAGVSQSPSNKVTEKGKDVELRCDPISGHTALYWYRQSLGQGLEFLIYFQGNSAPDKSGLPSDRFSAERTGGSVSTLTIQRTQQEDSAVYLCASSWYRDTEAFFGQGTRLTVV.